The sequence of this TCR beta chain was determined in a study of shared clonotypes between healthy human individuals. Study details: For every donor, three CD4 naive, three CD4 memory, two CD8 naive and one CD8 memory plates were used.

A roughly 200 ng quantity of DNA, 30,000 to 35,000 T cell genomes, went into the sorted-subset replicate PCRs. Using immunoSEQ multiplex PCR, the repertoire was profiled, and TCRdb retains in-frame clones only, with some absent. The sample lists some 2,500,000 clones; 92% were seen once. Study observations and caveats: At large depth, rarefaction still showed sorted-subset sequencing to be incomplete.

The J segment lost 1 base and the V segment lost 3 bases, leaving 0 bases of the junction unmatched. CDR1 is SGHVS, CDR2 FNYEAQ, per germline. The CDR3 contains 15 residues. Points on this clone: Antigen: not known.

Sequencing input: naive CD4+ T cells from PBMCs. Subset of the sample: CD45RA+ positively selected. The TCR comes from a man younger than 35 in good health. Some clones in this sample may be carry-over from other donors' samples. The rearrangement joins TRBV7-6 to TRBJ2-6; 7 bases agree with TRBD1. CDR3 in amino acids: CASSLGQSGANVLTF. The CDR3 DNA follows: TGTGCCAGCAGCTTGGGACAGTCTGGGGCCAACGTCCTGACTTTC. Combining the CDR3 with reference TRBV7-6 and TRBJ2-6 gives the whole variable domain GAGVSQSPRYKVTKRGQDVALRCDPISGHVSLYWYRQALGQGPEFLTYFNYEAQQDKSGLPNDRFSAERPEGSISTLTIQRTEQRDSAMYRCASSLGQSGANVLTFGAGSRLTVL.